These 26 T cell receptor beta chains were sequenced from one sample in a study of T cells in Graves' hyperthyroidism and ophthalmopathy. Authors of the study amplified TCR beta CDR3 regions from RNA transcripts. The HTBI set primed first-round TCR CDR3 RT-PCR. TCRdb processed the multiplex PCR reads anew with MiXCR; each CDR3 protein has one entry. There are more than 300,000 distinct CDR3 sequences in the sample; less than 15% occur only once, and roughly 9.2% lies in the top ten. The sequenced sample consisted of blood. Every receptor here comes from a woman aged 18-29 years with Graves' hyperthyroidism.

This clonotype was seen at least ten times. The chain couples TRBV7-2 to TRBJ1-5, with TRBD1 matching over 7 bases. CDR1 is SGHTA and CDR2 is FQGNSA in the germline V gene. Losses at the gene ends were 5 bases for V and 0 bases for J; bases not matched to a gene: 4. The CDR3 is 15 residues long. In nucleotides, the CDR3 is TGTGCCAGCAGCCTCTGGGACAGTAGCAATCAGCCCCAGCATTTT. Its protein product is CASSLWDSSNQPQHF.

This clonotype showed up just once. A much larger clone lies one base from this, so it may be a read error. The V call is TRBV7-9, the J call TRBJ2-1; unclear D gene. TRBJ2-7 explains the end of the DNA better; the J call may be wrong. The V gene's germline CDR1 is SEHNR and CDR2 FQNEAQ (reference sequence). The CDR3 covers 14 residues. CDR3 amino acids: CASSGPSAYNEQYF. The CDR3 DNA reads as TGTGCCAGCTCGGGCCCCTCGGCTTACAATGAGCAGTACTTC.

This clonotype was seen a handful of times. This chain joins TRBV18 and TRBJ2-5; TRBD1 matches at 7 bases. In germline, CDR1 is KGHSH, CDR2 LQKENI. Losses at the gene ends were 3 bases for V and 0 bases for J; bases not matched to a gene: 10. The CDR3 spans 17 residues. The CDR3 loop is CASSPLTGLGYQETQYF. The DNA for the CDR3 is TGTGCCAGCTCACCCTTGACAGGGTTGGGGTACCAAGAGACCCAGTACTTC.

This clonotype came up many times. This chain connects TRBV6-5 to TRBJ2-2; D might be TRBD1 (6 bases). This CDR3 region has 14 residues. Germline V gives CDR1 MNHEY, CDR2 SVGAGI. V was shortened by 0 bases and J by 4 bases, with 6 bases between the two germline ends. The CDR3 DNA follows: TGTGCCAGCAGTTACTCAGGGGGCACCGGGGAGCTGTTTTTT. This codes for CASSYSGGTGELFF.

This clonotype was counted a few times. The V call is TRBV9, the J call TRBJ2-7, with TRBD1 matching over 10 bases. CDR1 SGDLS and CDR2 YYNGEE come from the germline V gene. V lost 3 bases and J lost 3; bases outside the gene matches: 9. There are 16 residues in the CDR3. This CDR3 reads CASSARATGGIYEQYF. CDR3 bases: TGTGCCAGCAGCGCAAGAGCGACAGGGGGCATCTACGAGCAGTACTTC.

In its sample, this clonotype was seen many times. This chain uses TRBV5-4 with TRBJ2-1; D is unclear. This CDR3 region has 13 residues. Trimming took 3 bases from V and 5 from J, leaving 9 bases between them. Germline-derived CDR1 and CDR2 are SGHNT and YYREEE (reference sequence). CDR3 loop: CASSSPANNEQFF. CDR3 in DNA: TGTGCCAGCAGCTCCCCGGCCAACAATGAGCAGTTCTTC.

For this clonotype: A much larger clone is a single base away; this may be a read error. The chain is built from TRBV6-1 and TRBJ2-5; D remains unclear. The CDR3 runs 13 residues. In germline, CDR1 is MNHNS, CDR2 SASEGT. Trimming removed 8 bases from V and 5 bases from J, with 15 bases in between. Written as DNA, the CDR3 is TGTGCCAGCGGTACCGTACAATGGGAGACCCAGTACTTC. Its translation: CASGTVQWETQYF.

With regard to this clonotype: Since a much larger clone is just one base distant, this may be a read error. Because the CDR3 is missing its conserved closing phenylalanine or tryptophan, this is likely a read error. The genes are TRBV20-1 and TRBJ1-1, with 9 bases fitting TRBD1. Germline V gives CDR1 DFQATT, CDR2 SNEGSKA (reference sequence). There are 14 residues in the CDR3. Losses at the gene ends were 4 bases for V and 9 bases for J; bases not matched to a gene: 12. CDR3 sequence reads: CSAIPGQGPNQAFL. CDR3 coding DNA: TGCAGTGCTATTCCGGGACAGGGACCCAATCAAGCTTTCCTT.

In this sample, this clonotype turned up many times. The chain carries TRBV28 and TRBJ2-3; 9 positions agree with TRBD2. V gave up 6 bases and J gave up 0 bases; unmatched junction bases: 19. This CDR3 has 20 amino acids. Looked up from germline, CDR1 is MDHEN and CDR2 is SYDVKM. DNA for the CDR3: TGTGCCAGCAGCTCTACTAGCGGGTCGAAACGAACCACTAGCACAGATACGCAGTATTTT. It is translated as CASSSTSGSKRTTSTDTQYF.

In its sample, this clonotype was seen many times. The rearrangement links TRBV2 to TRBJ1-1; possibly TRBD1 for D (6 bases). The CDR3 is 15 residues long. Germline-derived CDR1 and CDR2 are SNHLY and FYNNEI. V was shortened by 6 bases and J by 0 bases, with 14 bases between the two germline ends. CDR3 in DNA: TGTGCCAGCAGCCCCGTTGGGGGCATGAACACTGAAGCTTTCTTT. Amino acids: CASSPVGGMNTEAFF.

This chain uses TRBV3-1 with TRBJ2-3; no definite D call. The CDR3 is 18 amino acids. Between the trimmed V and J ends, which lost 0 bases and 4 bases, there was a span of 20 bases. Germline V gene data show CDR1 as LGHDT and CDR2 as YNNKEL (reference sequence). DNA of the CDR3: TGTGCCAGCAGCCAAGATCTTGTGGGTGCCTATCCGGCAGATACGCAGTATTTT. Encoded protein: CASSQDLVGAYPADTQYF.

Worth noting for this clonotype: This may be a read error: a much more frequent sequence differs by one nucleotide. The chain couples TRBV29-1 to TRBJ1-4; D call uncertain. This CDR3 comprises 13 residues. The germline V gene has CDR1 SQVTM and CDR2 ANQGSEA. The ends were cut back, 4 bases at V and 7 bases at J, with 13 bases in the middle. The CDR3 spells CSVGWRASEKLFF. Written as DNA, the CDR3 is TGCAGCGTTGGTTGGAGGGCTAGTGAAAAACTGTTTTTT.

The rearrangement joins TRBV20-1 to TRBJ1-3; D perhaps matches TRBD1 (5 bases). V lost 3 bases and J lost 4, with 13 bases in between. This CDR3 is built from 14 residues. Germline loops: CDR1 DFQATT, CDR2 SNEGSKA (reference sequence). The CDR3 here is CSASRGEAGNTIYF. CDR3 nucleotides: TGCAGTGCTAGTCGGGGCGAGGCGGGAAACACCATATATTTT.

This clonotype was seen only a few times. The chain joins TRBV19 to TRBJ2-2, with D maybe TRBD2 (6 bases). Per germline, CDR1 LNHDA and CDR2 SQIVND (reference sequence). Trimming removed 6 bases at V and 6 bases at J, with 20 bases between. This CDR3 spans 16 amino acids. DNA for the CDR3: TGTGCCAGTAGCGTGACCCGCGGGGTCTCGGCCGGGGAGCTGTTTTTT. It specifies CASSVTRGVSAGELFF.

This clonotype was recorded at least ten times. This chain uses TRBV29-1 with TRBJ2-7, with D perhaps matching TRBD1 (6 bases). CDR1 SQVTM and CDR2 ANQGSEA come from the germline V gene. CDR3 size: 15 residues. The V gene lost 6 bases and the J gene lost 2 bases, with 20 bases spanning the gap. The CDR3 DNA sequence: TGCAGCGTCGAACAGGGCGCCATACTCGCCTACGAGCAGTACTTC. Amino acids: CSVEQGAILAYEQYF.

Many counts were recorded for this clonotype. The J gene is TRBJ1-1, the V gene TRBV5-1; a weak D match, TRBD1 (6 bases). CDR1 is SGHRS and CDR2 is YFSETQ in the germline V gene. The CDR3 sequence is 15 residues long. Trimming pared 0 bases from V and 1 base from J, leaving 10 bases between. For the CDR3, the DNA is TGCGCCAGCAGCTTGGCACAGGGCAGGAACACTGAAGCTTTCTTT. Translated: CASSLAQGRNTEAFF.

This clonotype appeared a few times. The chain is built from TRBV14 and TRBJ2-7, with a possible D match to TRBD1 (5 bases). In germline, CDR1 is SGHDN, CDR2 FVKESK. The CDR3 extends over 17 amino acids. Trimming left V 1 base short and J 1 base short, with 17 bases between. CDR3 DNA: TGTGCCAGCAGCCAAGGGCTTAGGGGCAGGCGTTCCTACGAGCAGTACTTC. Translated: CASSQGLRGRRSYEQYF.

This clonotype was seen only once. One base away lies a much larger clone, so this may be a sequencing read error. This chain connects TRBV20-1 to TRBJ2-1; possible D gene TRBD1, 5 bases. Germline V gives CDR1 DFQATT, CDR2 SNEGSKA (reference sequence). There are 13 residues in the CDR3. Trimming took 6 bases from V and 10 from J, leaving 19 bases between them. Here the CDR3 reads CSAGRTKTGEQFF. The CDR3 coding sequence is TGCAGTGCCGGACGAACTAAAACAGGAGAGCAGTTCTTC.

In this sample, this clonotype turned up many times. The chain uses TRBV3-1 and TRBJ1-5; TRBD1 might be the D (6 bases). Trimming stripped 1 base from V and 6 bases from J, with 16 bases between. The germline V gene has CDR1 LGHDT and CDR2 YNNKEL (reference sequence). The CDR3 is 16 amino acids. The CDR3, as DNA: TGTGCCAGCAGCCAAGGAGGGGGGAATACAGGTCAGCCCCAGCATTTT. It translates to CASSQGGGNTGQPQHF.

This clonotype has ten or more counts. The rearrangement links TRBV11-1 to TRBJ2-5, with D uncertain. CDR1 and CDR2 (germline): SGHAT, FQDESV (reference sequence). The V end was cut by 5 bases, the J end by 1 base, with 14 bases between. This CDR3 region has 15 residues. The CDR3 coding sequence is TGTGCCAGCAGCCCCCGGATCGCCCTCCAAGAGACCCAGTACTTC. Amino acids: CASSPRIALQETQYF.

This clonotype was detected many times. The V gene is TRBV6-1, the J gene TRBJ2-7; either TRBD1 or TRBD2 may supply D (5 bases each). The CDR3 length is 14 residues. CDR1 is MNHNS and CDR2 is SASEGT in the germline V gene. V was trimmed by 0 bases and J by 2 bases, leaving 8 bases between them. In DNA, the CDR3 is TGTGCCAGCAGTGAAGCTGGGGGTCCCTACGAGCAGTACTTC. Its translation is CASSEAGGPYEQYF.

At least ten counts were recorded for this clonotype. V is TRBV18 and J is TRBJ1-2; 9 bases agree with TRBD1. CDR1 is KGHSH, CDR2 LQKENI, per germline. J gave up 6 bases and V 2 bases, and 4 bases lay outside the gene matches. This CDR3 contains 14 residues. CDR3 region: CASSPTGGAHGYTF. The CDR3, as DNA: TGTGCCAGCTCACCAACAGGGGGCGCTCATGGCTACACCTTC.

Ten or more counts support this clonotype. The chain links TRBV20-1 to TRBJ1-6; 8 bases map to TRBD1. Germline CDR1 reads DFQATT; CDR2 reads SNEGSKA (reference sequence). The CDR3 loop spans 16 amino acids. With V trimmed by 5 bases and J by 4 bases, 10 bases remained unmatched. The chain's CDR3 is CSAPHRTGSYNSPLHF. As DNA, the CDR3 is TGCAGTGCTCCCCACCGGACAGGGAGTTATAATTCACCCCTCCACTTT.

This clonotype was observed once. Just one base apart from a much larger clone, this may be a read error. CDR3 nucleotides: TGTGCCAGCAGCCCGGAGGGAGCCGGGACTAGCGGGAGAAGGTCCGCCAAAAGCATTCAGTACTTC. It codes for CASSPEGAGTSGRRSAKSIQYF. The chain links TRBV11-2 to TRBJ2-4, with 14 bases that match TRBD2. The CDR3 has 22 residues. Germline V gene lookup returns CDR1 SGHAT and CDR2 FQNNGV.

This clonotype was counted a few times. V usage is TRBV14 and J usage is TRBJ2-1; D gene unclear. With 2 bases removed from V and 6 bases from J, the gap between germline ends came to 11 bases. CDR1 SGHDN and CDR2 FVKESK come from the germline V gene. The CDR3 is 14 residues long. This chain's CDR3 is CASSQTSEFNEQFF. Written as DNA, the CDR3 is TGTGCCAGCAGCCAAACCTCAGAATTCAATGAGCAGTTCTTC.

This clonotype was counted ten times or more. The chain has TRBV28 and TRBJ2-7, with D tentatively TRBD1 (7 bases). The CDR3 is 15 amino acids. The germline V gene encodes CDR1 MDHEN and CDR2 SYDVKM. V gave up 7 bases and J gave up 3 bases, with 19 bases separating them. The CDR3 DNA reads TGTGCCAGCACCCCAGGGGGGCCAGCCAACTACGAGCAGTACTTC. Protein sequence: CASTPGGPANYEQYF. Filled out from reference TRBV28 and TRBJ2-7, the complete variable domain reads DVKVTQSSRYLVKRTGEKVFLECVQDMDHENMFWYRQDPGLGLRLIYFSYDVKMKEKGDIPEGYSVSREKKERFSLILESASTNQTSMYLCASTPGGPANYEQYFGPGTRLTVT.